This T cell receptor beta chain was observed in a study of cytomegalovirus exposure and HLA in healthy donors (dated by TCRdb to 2017 to 2019). Study-level background: An earlier analysis of several hundred of the donors reported 276 Gb of sequence data and 117 million unique TCR beta sequences obtained from approximately 180 million T cells. Roughly 300 gigabases of sequencing data and around 88 million unique TCR sequences made up an early release that covered 500 to 650 HLA-typed donors. Of the 300 to 450 genotyped donors, 65% to 90% fell in the genetic ancestry cluster associated with self-reported Caucasian donors. The study was designed to test whether signatures of past pathogen exposure could be identified by cataloging public T cell receptors. Using immunosequencing, the study profiled T cell repertoires from fewer than 700 subjects and related those repertoires to cytomegalovirus serostatus. Besides the first cohort of roughly 640 subjects, a separate validation cohort made up of 120 or so different subjects was used. The study combined high-throughput TCR immunosequencing, statistical association of individual TCRs with disease status, and machine learning to predict cytomegalovirus infection status. In a later analysis, previously published TCR beta repertoires from about 670 donors were re-analyzed and high-resolution HLA genotyping was added so that TCR occurrence patterns could be studied. Rather than using new phenotypic data, the later analysis identified candidate immune exposures from TCR beta sequences and from how often those sequences occurred across donors. In an earlier analysis of 587 of the donors, high-throughput TCR beta sequencing was used to judge whether each TCR beta V gene segment behaved as functional or pseudogenic. Donor age, sex, ethnicity and CMV serostatus were compiled alongside the repertoire data. A later genetic analysis used genome-wide SNP genotypes for about three fifths of the 666 donors, treating that subset as a discovery cohort. All discovery cohort repertoires had been generated using a single sequencing platform. Both class I and class II loci were covered by HLA typing, at four-digit resolution. The number of typed donors differed by locus: 629-630 for A, B, C, DRB1 and DQB1; 500 to 550 for DQA1; 606 for DPA1; and some 470 for DPB1. Because of strong linkage in the cohort, five DR-DQ haplotypes were treated as single units for association and clustering. Among over 350 genotyped donors of the cohort, an average of approximately 240,000 unique TCR beta nucleotide sequences were sequenced per donor, 15% to 20% of them non-productive.

In total, just over 650 healthy bone marrow donors made up the cohort. At the time of sampling, every cohort member was nominally healthy, though immune exposures that went unrecorded were likely present. The donor was CMV seronegative and belonged to the group of 352 seronegative cohort members. A peripheral blood sample was collected from each donor, and TCR beta sequencing was performed on peripheral blood mononuclear cells. The Qiagen DNeasy Blood Extraction Kit was used to extract genomic DNA from the blood cell samples. About this clone itself: No antigen is known for it.

Libraries were constructed by the immunoSEQ multiplex PCR assay. A mixture of 60 forward primers for TCR Vbeta segments and 13 reverse primers for TCR Jbeta segments was used in the multiplex PCR. Amplification of the CDR3 region of rearranged TCR beta genes was performed with a multiplex PCR assay on genomic DNA. The Illumina HiSeq System was used to sequence the amplified TCR beta libraries as 87-base-pair reads. As for how the authors treated the data: A later analysis tallied approximately 87 million unique TCR beta chains across the 700 or so repertoires, and around 12 million of those chains were shared by two or more donors. Raw reads were error-corrected and collapsed into unique sequences by a nearest-neighbor algorithm in which closely related sequences were merged to remove PCR and sequencing errors. CDR3 sequences were aligned to IMGT reference sequences to assign V, D and J gene segments. For a sequence to be retained, a match of at least six nucleotides was required to both a V gene segment and a J gene segment. Rearrangements were called productive when the CDR3 lacked stop codons and stayed in frame with V and J; all others were non-productive. CDR3 was defined according to IMGT convention as the region running from the second conserved V-encoded cysteine to the conserved J-encoded phenylalanine. In an earlier analysis of some 550 of the donors, sequences lacking an unambiguous match to a single V gene segment were excluded. An earlier analysis of approximately 590 of the donors called V segments functional above 56.7% productive rearrangements and segregating when the between-donor standard deviation exceeded 5%. A statistical classification framework was built to diagnose cytomegalovirus status from the catalog of TCR beta chain sequences. V and J gene assignment, in a later analysis, came from comparing TCR nucleotide sequences with IMGT/GENE-DB human TR gene sequences. A later analysis assigned CDR3 sequences and most-parsimonious VDJ recombination scenarios with the TCRdist pipeline. A later analysis defined each TCR beta chain by its CDR3 amino acid sequence plus V-gene family, and excluded reads lacking a unique V-gene family. As a way to deal with suspected cross-contamination and a sequencing artifact, a later analysis dropped approximately 590 nucleotide sequences that were highly shared and had low generation probability. For each public chain, a later analysis derived a clonal expansion index from normalized ranks of inferred template counts within each repertoire. Generation probabilities in a later analysis came from a VDJ recombination model fitted to out-of-frame rearrangements, and those results were checked against IGoR. In a later analysis, TCR-TCR, TCR-HLA and TCR-CMV co-occurrence was scored with hypergeometric tests, and a repertoire-size bias correction was applied to TCR pairs. To estimate false discovery rates, a later analysis permuted the HLA or CMV assignments 20 times. A later analysis grouped co-occurring TCRs with DBSCAN, adding TCRdist sequence similarity when clustering within HLA-allele-positive subsets. For co-occurrence clustering, repertoires with fewer than 30,000 or more than 120,000 public chains were excluded, along with four to six repertoires with anomalous nucleotide sharing. In TCRdb, the immuneACCESS table is reduced to in-frame sequences with V and J assigned. These tables do not hold every clone; where another copy was compared, an unresolved V gene accounts for under half, and the others remain unexplained. V, J and clone size are taken as reported in that table, and D and trimming were inferred from the DNA itself. The sample table records about 140,000 clones. The leading ten clones occupy 0.96% of the sample.

The paper as a whole reports these results and caveats: Compared with the roughly 670-donor mean, donors in an Asian-associated ancestry cluster had fewer N-insertions in productive TCRs, according to a later genetic analysis. CMV serostatus was the only immune exposure information available for the cohort. The classifier was reported to diagnose cytomegalovirus status with high specificity and sensitivity in both the original cohort and the validation cohort. According to a later analysis, TCR association rates differed among HLA loci, with DRB1 alleles showing the most associated TCRs and HLA-C alleles showing the fewest. V-gene and J-gene trimming of TCR beta chains was associated with a missense DCLRE1C variant in a later genetic analysis, and the association was replicated in an independent cohort. In an earlier analysis of approximately 590 of the donors, most TCR beta V segments appeared in productive rearrangements about 90% or about 30% of the time, broadly matching IMGT annotations. A later analysis associated 16,951 TCR beta sequences with specific HLA alleles at a false discovery rate of 0.05. HLA typing was unavailable for some donors at each locus, so association tests used only the typed subset. It was suggested by the authors that the approach could potentially be generalized to other disease states and immunological phenotypes. In the study, around 150 TCR beta chains were listed as associated with cytomegalovirus. A further reported finding was that TCR beta sequences accurately predicted the HLA-A and HLA-B alleles for most subjects in the first cohort. Correlated functional status among segregating V segments might be attributable to linkage disequilibrium, but an unknown experimental factor could not be ruled out. Compared with equally common non-associated chains, HLA-associated TCR beta chains in a later analysis were more clonally expanded and had lower generation probabilities. A few of the identified cytomegalovirus-associated TCR beta chains were confirmed in vitro to be specific for cytomegalovirus antigens. Roughly 15 rarely observed V segments, including chromosome 9 orphons, were excluded from the earlier analysis of about 500 of the donors because counts were too low. The cohort was sequenced for TCR beta chains only, and without alpha or paired-chain data the features that could be detected were limited. In a later analysis, most CMV-associated TCR beta chains were found to appear HLA-restricted, with HLA associations seemingly driven largely by CMV exposure. Strong co-occurrence of HLA alleles, especially DR and DQ, made assigning TCR associations to individual alleles difficult. According to a later analysis, parvovirus B19, influenza, CMV and Epstein-Barr virus appeared linked to several top co-occurrence clusters. Roughly uniform sequencing depth across donors was assumed in presence/absence analyses, although this assumption may not hold. The sequencing pipeline was judged likely to have produced a cluster of highly shared sequence variants as a technical artifact. Across donors, most TCR sequences were observed very rarely, whereas some public TCRs were present in many individuals. Because the 87-base-pair reads could not distinguish some IMGT-functional V segments, including TRBV6-2 and TRBV6-3, those segments were excluded.

Taken from the germline V gene, the CDR1 and CDR2 loops are SGDLS and YYNGEE. The CDR3 sequence holds 14 residues, the cysteine and phenylalanine included. Left in the record is the CDR3 DNA by itself, 42 bases read in frame from the first base. V is reduced by 3 bases and J by 4 bases, leaving a spacing of 10 bases between them. Sequencing input: PBMCs. The V gene is TRBV9 and the J gene is TRBJ2-2; the D gene cannot be resolved reliably. This TCR derives from a male donor in good health and CMV-seronegative. The CDR3 corresponds to CASSAPPGTGELFF. At the DNA level, the sequence is TGTGCCAGCAGCGCCCCCCCGGGCACCGGGGAGCTGTTTTTT.